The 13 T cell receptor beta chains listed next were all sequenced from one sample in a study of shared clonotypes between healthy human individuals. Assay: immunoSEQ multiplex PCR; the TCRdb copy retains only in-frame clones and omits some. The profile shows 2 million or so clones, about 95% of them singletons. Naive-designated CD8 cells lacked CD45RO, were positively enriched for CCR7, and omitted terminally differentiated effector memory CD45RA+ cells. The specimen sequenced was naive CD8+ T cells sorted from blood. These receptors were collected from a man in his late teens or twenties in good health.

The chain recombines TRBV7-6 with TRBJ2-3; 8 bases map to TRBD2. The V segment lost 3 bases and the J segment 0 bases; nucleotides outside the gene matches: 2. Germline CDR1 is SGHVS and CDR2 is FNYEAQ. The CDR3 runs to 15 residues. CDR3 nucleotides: TGTGCCAGCAGCTTGATAGCGGGGAGCACAGATACGCAGTATTTT. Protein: CASSLIAGSTDTQYF.

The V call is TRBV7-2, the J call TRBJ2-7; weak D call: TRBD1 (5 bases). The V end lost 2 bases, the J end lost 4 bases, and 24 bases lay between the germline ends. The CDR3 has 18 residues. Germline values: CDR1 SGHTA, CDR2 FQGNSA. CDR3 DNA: TGTGCCAGCAGCTTATACCCCGAATCGACAGTATCCCGATACGAGCAGTACTTC. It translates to CASSLYPESTVSRYEQYF.

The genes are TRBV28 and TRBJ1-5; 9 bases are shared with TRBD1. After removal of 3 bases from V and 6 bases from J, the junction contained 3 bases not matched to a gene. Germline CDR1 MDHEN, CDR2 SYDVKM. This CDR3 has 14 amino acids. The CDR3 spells CASSFRTGVQPQHF. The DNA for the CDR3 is TGTGCCAGCAGTTTCCGGACAGGGGTTCAGCCCCAGCATTTT.

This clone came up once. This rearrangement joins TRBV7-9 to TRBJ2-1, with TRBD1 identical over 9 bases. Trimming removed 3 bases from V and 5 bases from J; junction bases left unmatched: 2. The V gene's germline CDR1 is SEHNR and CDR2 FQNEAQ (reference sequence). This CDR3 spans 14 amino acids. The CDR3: CASSFRDRDNEQFF. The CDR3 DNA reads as TGTGCCAGCAGCTTCCGGGACAGGGACAATGAGCAGTTCTTC.

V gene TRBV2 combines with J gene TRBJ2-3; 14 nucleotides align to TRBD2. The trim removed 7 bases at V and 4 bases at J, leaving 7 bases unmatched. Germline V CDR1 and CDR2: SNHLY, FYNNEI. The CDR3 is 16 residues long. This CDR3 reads CASIEGLAGVADTQYF. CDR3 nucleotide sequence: TGTGCCAGCATCGAGGGACTAGCGGGGGTTGCAGATACGCAGTATTTT.

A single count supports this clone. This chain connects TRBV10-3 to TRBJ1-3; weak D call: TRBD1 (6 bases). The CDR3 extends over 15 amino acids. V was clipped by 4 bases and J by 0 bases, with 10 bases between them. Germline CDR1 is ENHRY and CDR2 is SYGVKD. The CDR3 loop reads CAISGTEPSGNTIYF. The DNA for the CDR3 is TGTGCCATCAGTGGGACAGAACCCTCTGGAAACACCATATATTTT.

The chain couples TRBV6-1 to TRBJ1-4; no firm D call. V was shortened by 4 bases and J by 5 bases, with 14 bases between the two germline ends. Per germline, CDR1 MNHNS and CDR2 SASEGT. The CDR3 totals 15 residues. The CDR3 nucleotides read TGTGCCAGCAGTGCGGCTGGCGAGGGAAATGAAAAACTGTTTTTT. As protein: CASSAAGEGNEKLFF.

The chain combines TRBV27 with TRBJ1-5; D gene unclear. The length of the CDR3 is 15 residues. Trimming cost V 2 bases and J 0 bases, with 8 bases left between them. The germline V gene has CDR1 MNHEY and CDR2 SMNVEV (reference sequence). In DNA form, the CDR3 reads TGTGCCAGCAGTTTAAATCCTTCTAGCAATCAGCCCCAGCATTTT. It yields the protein CASSLNPSSNQPQHF.

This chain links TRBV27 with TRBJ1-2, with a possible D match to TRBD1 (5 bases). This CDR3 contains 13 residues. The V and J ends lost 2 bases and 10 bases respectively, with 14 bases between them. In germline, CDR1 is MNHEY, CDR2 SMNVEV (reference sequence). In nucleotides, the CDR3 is TGTGCCAGCAGTTTAGTTGGGGGATGGGACTACACCTTC. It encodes CASSLVGGWDYTF.

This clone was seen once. The CDR3 is CASSQDWGRGDNEQFF. CDR3 nucleotides: TGCGCCAGCAGCCAAGATTGGGGTAGGGGTGACAATGAGCAGTTCTTC. The genes are TRBV4-1 and TRBJ2-1; D is possibly TRBD1 (5 bases). This CDR3 is 16 amino acids long. The germline gives CDR1 MGHRA, CDR2 YSYEKL. V was shortened by 0 bases and J by 5 bases, with 14 bases between the two germline ends.

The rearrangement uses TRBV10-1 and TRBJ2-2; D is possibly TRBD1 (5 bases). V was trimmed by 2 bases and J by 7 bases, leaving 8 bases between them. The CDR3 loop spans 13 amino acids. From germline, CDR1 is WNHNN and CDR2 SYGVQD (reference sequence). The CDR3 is CASSERQFGELFF. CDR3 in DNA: TGCGCCAGCAGTGAGCGACAGTTCGGGGAGCTGTTTTTT.

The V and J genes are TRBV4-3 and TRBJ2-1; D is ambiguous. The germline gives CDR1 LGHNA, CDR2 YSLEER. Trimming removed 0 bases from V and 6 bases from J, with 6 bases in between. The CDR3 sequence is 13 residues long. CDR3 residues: CASSQDQRNEQFF. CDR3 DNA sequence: TGCGCCAGCAGCCAAGATCAGCGCAATGAGCAGTTCTTC.

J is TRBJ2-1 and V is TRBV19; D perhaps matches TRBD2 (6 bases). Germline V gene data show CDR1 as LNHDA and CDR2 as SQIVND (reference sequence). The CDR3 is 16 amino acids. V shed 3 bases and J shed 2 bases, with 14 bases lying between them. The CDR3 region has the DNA TGTGCCAGTAGTATGACTAGTGGGCCAACCTACAATGAGCAGTTCTTC. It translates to CASSMTSGPTYNEQFF.